The 14 T cell receptor beta chains below were found in one sample sequenced in a study of cytomegalovirus exposure and HLA in healthy donors. PCR used 60 Vbeta primers and 13 Jbeta primers. The data were produced by immunoSEQ multiplex PCR, yet TCRdb's version contains in-frame clones alone and is incomplete. The table lists 100,000 to 150,000 clones, 75% to 85% of them singletons. Material for sequencing was PBMCs. These receptors all stem from a woman aged 40 to 50 in good health and CMV-seronegative.

V and J are TRBV2 and TRBJ1-2; no clear D gene. The length of the CDR3 is 14 residues. Germline CDR1 and CDR2: SNHLY and FYNNEI. V was clipped by 3 bases and J by 2 bases, with 10 bases between them. The CDR3 protein is CASSDPPGNYGYTF. In nucleotides, the CDR3 is TGTGCCAGCAGTGACCCACCCGGGAACTATGGCTACACCTTC. Filled out from reference TRBV2 and TRBJ1-2, the complete variable domain reads EPEVTQTPSHQVTQMGQEVILRCVPISNHLYFYWYRQILGQKVEFLVSFYNNEISEKSEIFDDQFSVERPDGSNFTLKIRSTKLEDSAMYFCASSDPPGNYGYTFGSGTRLTVV.

The gene calls are TRBV5-6 and TRBJ2-7, with 8 bases fitting TRBD1. CDR1 is SGHDT, CDR2 YYEEEE, per germline. V lost 2 bases, J lost 3 bases, and 13 bases stayed unmatched. The length of the CDR3 is 17 residues. The CDR3 here is CASSFGATGQGIYEQYF. The DNA for the CDR3 is TGTGCCAGCAGCTTTGGGGCCACTGGACAGGGCATCTACGAGCAGTACTTC.

The chain recombines TRBV27 with TRBJ2-5, with D possibly TRBD1 on 6 matching bases. Germline V gene sequence: CDR1 MNHEY, CDR2 SMNVEV (reference sequence). The CDR3 has 13 amino acids. V gave up 6 bases and J gave up 2 bases, with 10 bases separating them. The CDR3 here is CASRTGAQETQYF. The CDR3 bases are TGTGCCAGCAGGACAGGCGCGCAAGAGACCCAGTACTTC.

J is TRBJ1-1 and V is TRBV19; perhaps TRBD1 as D (6 bases). CDR1 LNHDA and CDR2 SQIVND come from the germline V gene (reference sequence). Trimming removed 0 bases from V and 1 base from J, with 15 bases in between. This CDR3 is 17 amino acids long. CDR3: CASSIDLIRGWNTEAFF. The CDR3 coding sequence is TGTGCCAGTAGTATAGACCTCATCAGGGGTTGGAACACTGAAGCTTTCTTT.

J is TRBJ2-5 and V is TRBV10-3; 9 positions agree with TRBD1. V dropped 5 bases and J dropped 3; count of bases not matched to a gene: 7. Germline CDR1 reads ENHRY; CDR2 reads SYGVKD. This CDR3 region has 15 residues. CDR3 bases: TGTGCCATCAGTCTGCCGGGACAGGGTAAAGAGACCCAGTACTTC. This gives the protein CAISLPGQGKETQYF.

The chain carries TRBV6-5 and TRBJ1-4; no clear D gene. V lost 5 bases, J lost 3 bases, and 13 bases lay in between. There are 15 residues in the CDR3. CDR1 is MNHEY, CDR2 SVGAGI, per germline. CDR3 region: CASSRKRGANEKLFF. The CDR3 nucleotides read TGTGCCAGCAGTCGAAAGCGGGGAGCTAATGAAAAACTGTTTTTT.

The V gene is TRBV5-6, the J gene TRBJ2-1, with a weak D call TRBD2 (6 bases). V was shortened by 2 bases and J by 7 bases, with 13 bases between the two germline ends. Per germline, CDR1 SGHDT and CDR2 YYEEEE. This CDR3 has 14 amino acids. CDR3 residues: CASSLRDWKNEQFF. CDR3 nucleotides: TGTGCCAGCAGCTTAAGGGACTGGAAAAATGAGCAGTTCTTC. Based on the CDR3 plus reference TRBV5-6 and TRBJ2-1, the full variable domain is DAGVTQSPTHLIKTRGQQVTLRCSPKSGHDTVSWYQQALGQGPQFIFQYYEEEERQRGNFPDRFSGHQFPNYSSELNVNALLLGDSALYLCASSLRDWKNEQFFGPGTRLTVL.

The V gene is TRBV5-6, the J gene TRBJ1-2; D perhaps matches TRBD1 (6 bases). Per germline, CDR1 SGHDT and CDR2 YYEEEE. CDR3 length: 14 residues. V gave up 2 bases and J gave up 6 bases, with 14 bases separating them. Here the CDR3 DNA reads TGTGCCAGCAGCTTTCCCGACAGGTCCCATGGCTACACCTTC. This codes for CASSFPDRSHGYTF.

V is TRBV2 and J is TRBJ1-5; D may be TRBD1 (6 bases). Per germline, CDR1 SNHLY and CDR2 FYNNEI. The CDR3 spans 15 residues. The V end lost 7 bases, the J end lost 0 bases, and 13 bases lay between the germline ends. CDR3 coding DNA: TGTGCCAGCATGAAGGACAGCAATAGCAATCAGCCCCAGCATTTT. Protein: CASMKDSNSNQPQHF.

This CDR3 reads CASSLSPNQPQHF. CDR3 DNA sequence: TGTGCCAGCAGCTTATCTCCGAATCAGCCCCAGCATTTT. This chain uses TRBV7-6 with TRBJ1-5; D not resolved. The CDR3 extends over 13 amino acids. Germline V lookup: CDR1 SGHVS, CDR2 FNYEAQ. Trimming pared 2 bases from V and 4 bases from J, leaving 6 bases between.

The chain recombines TRBV10-1 with TRBJ1-2, with TRBD1 matching over 7 bases. V shed 5 bases, J shed 0 bases, and the junction held 3 bases outside the gene matches. Germline lookup yields CDR1 WNHNN and CDR2 SYGVQD (reference sequence). The CDR3 has 14 amino acids. CDR3 loop: CASSPGTANYGYTF. DNA of the CDR3: TGCGCCAGCAGTCCCGGGACAGCTAACTATGGCTACACCTTC.

V usage is TRBV2 and J usage is TRBJ1-5, with D perhaps TRBD1 (6 bases). Germline assignment: CDR1 SNHLY and CDR2 FYNNEI. V was clipped by 6 bases and J by 7 bases, with 16 bases between them. The length of the CDR3 is 14 residues. This chain's CDR3 is CASRDDRIGQPQHF. The CDR3 region has the DNA TGTGCCAGCAGGGACGACAGGATAGGCCAGCCCCAGCATTTT.

V usage is TRBV6-5 and J usage is TRBJ1-2, with D unresolved. Germline V lookup: CDR1 MNHEY, CDR2 SVGAGI. The CDR3 has 13 amino acids. Trimming left V 0 bases short and J 4 bases short, with 6 bases between. The CDR3 loop is CASSYSSLYGYTF. The CDR3 coding sequence is TGTGCCAGCAGTTACTCGTCCCTCTATGGCTACACCTTC.

The chain combines TRBV7-8 with TRBJ1-3, with D hard to call. The V end was cut by 2 bases, the J end by 0 bases, with 14 bases between. The length of the CDR3 is 17 residues. Looked up from germline, CDR1 is SGHVS and CDR2 is FQNEAQ. CDR3 coding DNA: TGTGCCAGCAGCTTACGTCCAGGCGCATTCTCTGGAAACACCATATATTTT. It specifies CASSLRPGAFSGNTIYF.